Below, 19 T cell receptor beta chains from the same sample are listed, as sequenced in a study of CD8+CD57+ T cells in acquired aplastic anemia. Genomic DNA templated the TCR beta VDJ and CDR3 profiling. TCRdb re-called the reads through MiXCR, storing one row per CDR3 protein. The repertoire consists of approximately 270,000 distinct CDR3 sequences, with 55% to 65% occurring once and the leading ten covering roughly 8%. The sequenced material came from sorted CD4+, CD8+, or CD8+CD57+ T cells (not recorded which) from PBMCs. These receptors all come from a human donor with severe aplastic anemia or a healthy control (not recorded which).

The gene calls are TRBV6-4 and TRBJ1-2; D gene uncertain. Trimming took off 5 bases at V and 7 bases at J, with 11 bases between the two ends. Germline lookup yields CDR1 MRHNA and CDR2 SNTAGT. This CDR3 has 12 amino acids. The CDR3 region has the DNA TGTGCCAGCAGTTTCCGCCGAGGTGGCTACACCTTC. Translating gives CASSFRRGGYTF.

This clonotype came up many times. The V call is TRBV5-6, the J call TRBJ2-5; 7 positions agree with TRBD2. V shed 5 bases, J shed 5 bases, and the junction held 6 bases outside the gene matches. The germline gives CDR1 SGHDT, CDR2 YYEEEE. The CDR3 has 13 residues. In nucleotides, the CDR3 is TGTGCCAGCAGTCCTACTAGCGAGGAGACCCAGTACTTC. Translated, it gives CASSPTSEETQYF.

This chain connects TRBV3-1 to TRBJ1-5; 8 nucleotides agree with TRBD1. This CDR3 spans 16 amino acids. Trimming took 5 bases from V and 6 from J; bases not matched to a gene: 12. Germline assignment: CDR1 LGHDT and CDR2 YNNKEL (reference sequence). CDR3 sequence (DNA): TGTGCCAGCAGCAAAGGGGTCCAGGGGGCGAGTCAGCCCCAGCATTTT. Protein product: CASSKGVQGASQPQHF.

This clonotype was detected a few times. CDR3 protein: CASRTISYNEQFF. CDR3 coding DNA: TGTGCCTCGAGGACTATCTCCTACAATGAGCAGTTCTTC. The chain links TRBV10-3 to TRBJ2-1; a possible D gene is TRBD2 (6 bases). This CDR3 has 13 residues. Trimming took off 11 bases at V and 0 bases at J, with 11 bases between the two ends. Germline lookup yields CDR1 ENHRY and CDR2 SYGVKD.

V is TRBV7-9 and J is TRBJ2-7; no reliable D call. Looked up from germline, CDR1 is SEHNR and CDR2 is FQNEAQ (reference sequence). Trimming left V 7 bases short and J 0 bases short, with 13 bases between. The CDR3 sequence is 14 residues long. CDR3 region: CASKGSTDSYEQYF. CDR3 nucleotide sequence: TGTGCCAGCAAGGGCAGTACCGACTCCTACGAGCAGTACTTC.

This clonotype was seen more than once but under ten times. The V call is TRBV7-2, the J call TRBJ1-2, with a tentative D call TRBD1 (6 bases). CDR1 is SGHTA, CDR2 FQGNSA, per germline. Trimming left V 3 bases short and J 8 bases short, with 13 bases between. This CDR3 is built from 13 residues. The CDR3 spells CASSFRGREGYTF. Here the CDR3 DNA reads TGTGCCAGCAGCTTCCGGGGGCGGGAGGGCTACACCTTC.

This clonotype was detected many times. The chain links TRBV5-1 to TRBJ1-2, with a tentative D call TRBD1 (5 bases). The CDR3 runs to 16 residues. Trimming removed 0 bases at V and 0 bases at J, with 12 bases between. Germline V gene lookup returns CDR1 SGHRS and CDR2 YFSETQ. Written as DNA, the CDR3 is TGCGCCAGCAGCTTGGGATTCGGGGCAACTAACTATGGCTACACCTTC. Amino acid sequence: CASSLGFGATNYGYTF.

This clonotype was detected only a few times. The genes are TRBV7-3 and TRBJ2-2; TRBD1 aligns across 9 bases. CDR3 size: 16 residues. V shed 3 bases, J shed 6 bases, and the junction held 8 bases outside the gene matches. The V gene's germline CDR1 is SGHTA and CDR2 FQGTGA. The CDR3, as DNA: TGTGCCAGCAGCTTTGGGACAGGGTCATTTTCCGGGGAGCTGTTTTTT. Residues: CASSFGTGSFSGELFF.

The V gene is TRBV5-1, the J gene TRBJ1-4; D call uncertain. This CDR3 spans 14 amino acids. Germline V gene sequence: CDR1 SGHRS, CDR2 YFSETQ. The ends were cut back, 0 bases at V and 10 bases at J, with 13 bases in the middle. CDR3 sequence reads: CASSLEGIQGKLFF. CDR3 DNA sequence: TGCGCCAGCAGCTTGGAAGGGATCCAAGGAAAACTGTTTTTT.

About this clonotype: Without the conserved terminal phenylalanine or tryptophan, this CDR3 likely stems from a read error. V gene TRBV20-1 combines with J gene TRBJ2-3; the D gene could be TRBD1 or TRBD2 (6 bases each). Germline loops: CDR1 DFQATT, CDR2 SNEGSKA (reference sequence). The CDR3 runs to 12 residues. The CDR3 nucleotides are TGCAGCGTTAGGGGGGGCACAGATACGCAGTATCTT. Amino acid sequence: CSVRGGTDTQYL.

V is TRBV7-8 and J is TRBJ2-2; 7 nucleotides agree with TRBD1. V lost 6 bases, J lost 5 bases, and 9 bases stayed unmatched. The CDR3 loop spans 15 amino acids. The germline CDR1 and CDR2 sequences are SGHVS and FQNEAQ. The CDR3 loop is CASRINRGGTGELFF. Written as DNA, the CDR3 is TGTGCCAGCAGGATTAACAGGGGCGGTACCGGGGAGCTGTTTTTT.

This chain uses TRBV20-1 with TRBJ1-1; D is undetermined. The CDR3 has 13 residues. V was shortened by 2 bases and J by 0 bases, with 7 bases between the two germline ends. Germline V gene lookup returns CDR1 DFQATT and CDR2 SNEGSKA (reference sequence). The DNA for the CDR3 is TGCAGTGCTAGACTTATTGTGAACACTGAAGCTTTCTTT. Its translation is CSARLIVNTEAFF.

As concerns this clonotype: The junction departs from the called germline gene at one end, perhaps through a read error. The rearrangement links TRBV7-3 to TRBJ2-3; TRBD2 matches at 8 bases. This CDR3 is 16 amino acids long. Germline V gives CDR1 SGHTA, CDR2 FQGTGA. CDR3 amino acids: CASSSVAGPLADTQYF. CDR3 in DNA: TGTGCCAGCAGCTCCGTAGCGGGGCCCCTCGCAGATACGCAATATTTT.

The gene calls are TRBV7-2 and TRBJ1-1; D is uncertain. The CDR3 spans 14 residues. Deletions cut 3 bases from V and 0 bases from J, with 8 bases between. Germline loops: CDR1 SGHTA, CDR2 FQGNSA. The CDR3 sequence is CASSLGRLNTEAFF. DNA of the CDR3: TGTGCCAGCAGCTTGGGCAGACTGAACACTGAAGCTTTCTTT.

This clonotype was seen repeatedly, ten times or more. J is TRBJ2-7 and V is TRBV12-3 or TRBV12-4; 7 bases are a match to TRBD2. There are 14 residues in the CDR3. The V gene end was trimmed by 5 bases and the J gene end by 7 bases; junction bases not matched to a gene: 11. The CDR3 reads CASSPSAAGQEQYF. The CDR3 DNA sequence: TGTGCCAGCAGTCCTAGTGCAGCGGGGCAAGAGCAGTACTTC.

The chain links TRBV7-2 to TRBJ1-3; D not certain. V gave up 3 bases and J gave up 0 bases, with 15 bases separating them. The CDR3 has 17 amino acids. Per germline, CDR1 SGHTA and CDR2 FQGNSA. The CDR3 protein is CASSFQGTALSGNTIYF. The DNA for the CDR3 is TGTGCCAGCAGCTTTCAAGGAACAGCTCTCTCTGGAAACACCATATATTTT.

The genes are TRBV7-8 and TRBJ2-1, with a tentative D call TRBD2 (6 bases). The CDR3 consists of 13 residues. Trimming took 1 base from V and 10 from J, leaving 11 bases between them. Germline V lookup: CDR1 SGHVS, CDR2 FQNEAQ. As DNA, the CDR3 is TGTGCCAGCAGCTTAGAAACTAGCAGGGAGCAGTTCTTC. Its translation is CASSLETSREQFF.

This chain links TRBV24-1 with TRBJ2-4; unclear D gene. This CDR3 has 13 amino acids. Germline CDR1 KGHDR, CDR2 SFDVKD. Trimming took 4 bases from V and 6 from J, leaving 9 bases between them. The CDR3 nucleotides are TGTGCCACCAGTGAAGCAGGTATAAACATTCAGTACTTC. Protein: CATSEAGINIQYF.

This chain links TRBV20-1 with TRBJ2-7; 7 positions match TRBD1. The trim removed 6 bases at V and 2 bases at J, leaving 7 bases unmatched. CDR3 length: 13 residues. Germline V gene lookup returns CDR1 DFQATT and CDR2 SNEGSKA (reference sequence). The CDR3 here is CSAQDRSTYEQYF. CDR3 sequence (DNA): TGCAGTGCGCAGGACAGGTCTACCTACGAGCAGTACTTC.